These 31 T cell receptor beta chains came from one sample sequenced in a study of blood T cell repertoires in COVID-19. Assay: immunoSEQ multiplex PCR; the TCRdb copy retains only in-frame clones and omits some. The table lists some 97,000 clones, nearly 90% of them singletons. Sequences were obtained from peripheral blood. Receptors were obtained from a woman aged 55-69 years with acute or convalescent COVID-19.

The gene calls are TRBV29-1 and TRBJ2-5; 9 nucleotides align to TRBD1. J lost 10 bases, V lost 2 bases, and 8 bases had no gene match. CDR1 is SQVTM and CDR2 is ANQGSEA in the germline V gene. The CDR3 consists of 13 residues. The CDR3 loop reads CSVELDRGRVQYF. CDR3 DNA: TGCAGCGTTGAACTGGACAGGGGAAGAGTCCAGTACTTC. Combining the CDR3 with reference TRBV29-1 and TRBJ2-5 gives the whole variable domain SAVISQKPSRDICQRGTSLTIQCQVDSQVTMMFWYRQQPGQSLTLIATANQGSEATYESGFVIDKFPISRPNLTFSTLTVSNMSPEDSSIYLCSVELDRGRVQYFGPGTRLLVL.

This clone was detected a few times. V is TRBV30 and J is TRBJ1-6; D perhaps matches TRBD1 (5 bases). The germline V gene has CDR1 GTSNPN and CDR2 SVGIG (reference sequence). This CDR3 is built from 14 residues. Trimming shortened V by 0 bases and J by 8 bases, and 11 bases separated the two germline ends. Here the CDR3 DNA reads TGTGCCTGGAGTGTCGCCAGGGATTATTCACCCCTCCACTTT. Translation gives CAWSVARDYSPLHF.

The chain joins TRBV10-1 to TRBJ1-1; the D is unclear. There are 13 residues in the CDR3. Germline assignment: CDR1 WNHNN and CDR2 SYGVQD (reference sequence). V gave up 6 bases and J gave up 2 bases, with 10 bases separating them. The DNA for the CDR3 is TGCGCCAGCAGCCTCGGGAGCAACACTGAAGCTTTCTTT. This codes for CASSLGSNTEAFF.

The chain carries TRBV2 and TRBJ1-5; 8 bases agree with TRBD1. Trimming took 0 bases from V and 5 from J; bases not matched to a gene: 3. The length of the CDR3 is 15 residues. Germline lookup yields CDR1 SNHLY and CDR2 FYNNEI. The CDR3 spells CASSEAAQGDQPQHF. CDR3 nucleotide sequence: TGTGCCAGCAGTGAAGCGGCACAGGGGGATCAGCCCCAGCATTTT.

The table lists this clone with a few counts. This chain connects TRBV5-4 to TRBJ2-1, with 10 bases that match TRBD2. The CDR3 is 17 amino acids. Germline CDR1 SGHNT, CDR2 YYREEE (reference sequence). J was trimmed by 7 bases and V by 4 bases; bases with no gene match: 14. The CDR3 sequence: CASSGGPSGTSVNEQFF. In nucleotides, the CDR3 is TGTGCCAGCAGCGGCGGCCCGAGCGGGACTAGCGTTAATGAGCAGTTCTTC.

In nucleotides, the CDR3 is TGCGCCAGCAGTTGGGGGGGTAGCATGAACACTGAAGCTTTCTTT. Translation gives CASSWGGSMNTEAFF. The chain employs TRBV5-1 and TRBJ1-1; maybe TRBD1 (5 bases). The V and J ends lost 5 bases and 0 bases respectively, with 14 bases between them. Germline V lookup: CDR1 SGHRS, CDR2 YFSETQ. This CDR3 region has 15 residues.

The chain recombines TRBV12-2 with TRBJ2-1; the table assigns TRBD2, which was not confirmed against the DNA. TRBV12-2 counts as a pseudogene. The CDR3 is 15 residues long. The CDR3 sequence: CASRLERASGMLQFF. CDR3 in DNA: TGTGCAAGTCGCTTAGAAAGGGCTAGCGGGATGTTGCAGTTCTTC.

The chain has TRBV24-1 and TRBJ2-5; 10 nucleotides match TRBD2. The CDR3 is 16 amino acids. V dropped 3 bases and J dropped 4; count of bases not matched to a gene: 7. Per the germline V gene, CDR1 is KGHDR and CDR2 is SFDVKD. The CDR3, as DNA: TGTGCCACCAGTGATCCTAGCGGGAGAGGCGGAGAGACCCAGTACTTC. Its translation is CATSDPSGRGGETQYF.

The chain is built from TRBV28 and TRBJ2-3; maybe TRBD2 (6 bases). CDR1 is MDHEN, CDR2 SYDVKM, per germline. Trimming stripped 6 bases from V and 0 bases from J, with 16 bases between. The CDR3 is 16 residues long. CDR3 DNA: TGTGCCAGCAGATATGAGCGGGTTTCTAGCACAGATACGCAGTATTTT. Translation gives CASRYERVSSTDTQYF.

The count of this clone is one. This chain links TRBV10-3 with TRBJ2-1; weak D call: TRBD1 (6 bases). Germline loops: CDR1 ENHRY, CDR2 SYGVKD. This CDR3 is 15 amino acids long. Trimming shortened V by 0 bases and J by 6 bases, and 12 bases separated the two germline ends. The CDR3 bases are TGTGCCATCAGTGAGTCAGGGGGAGATAGCAATGAGCAGTTCTTC. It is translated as CAISESGGDSNEQFF.

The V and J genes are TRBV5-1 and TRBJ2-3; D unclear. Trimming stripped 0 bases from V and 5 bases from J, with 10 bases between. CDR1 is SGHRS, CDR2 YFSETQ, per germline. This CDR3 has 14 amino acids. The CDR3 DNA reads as TGCGCCAGCAGCTTGGGCGGAGTCGGAGATACGCAGTATTTT. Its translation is CASSLGGVGDTQYF.

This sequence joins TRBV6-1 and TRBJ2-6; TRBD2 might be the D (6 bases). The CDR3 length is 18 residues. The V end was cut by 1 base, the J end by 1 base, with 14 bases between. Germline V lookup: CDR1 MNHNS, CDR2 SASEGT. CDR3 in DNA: TGTGCCAGCAGTGAAGTGGGGGGTTTTGGGTCTGGGGCCAACGTCCTGACTTTC. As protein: CASSEVGGFGSGANVLTF.

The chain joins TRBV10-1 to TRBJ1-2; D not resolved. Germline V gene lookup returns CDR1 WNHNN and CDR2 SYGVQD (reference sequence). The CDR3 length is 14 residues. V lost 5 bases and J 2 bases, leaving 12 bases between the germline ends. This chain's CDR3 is CASSPGGSNYGYTF. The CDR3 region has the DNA TGCGCCAGCAGTCCGGGAGGTTCCAACTATGGCTACACCTTC.

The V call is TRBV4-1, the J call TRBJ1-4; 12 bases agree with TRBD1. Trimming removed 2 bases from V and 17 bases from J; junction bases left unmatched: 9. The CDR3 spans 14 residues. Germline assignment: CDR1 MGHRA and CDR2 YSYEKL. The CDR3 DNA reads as TGCGCCAGCAGCCAACCGGGACAGGGGGCTCCCGTCTTTTTT. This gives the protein CASSQPGQGAPVFF.

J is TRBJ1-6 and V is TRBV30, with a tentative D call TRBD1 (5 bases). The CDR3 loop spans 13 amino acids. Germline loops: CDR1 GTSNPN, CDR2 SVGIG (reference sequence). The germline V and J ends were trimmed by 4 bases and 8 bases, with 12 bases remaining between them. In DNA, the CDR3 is TGTGCCTGGAATGGGGACTACGATTCACCCCTCCACTTT. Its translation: CAWNGDYDSPLHF.

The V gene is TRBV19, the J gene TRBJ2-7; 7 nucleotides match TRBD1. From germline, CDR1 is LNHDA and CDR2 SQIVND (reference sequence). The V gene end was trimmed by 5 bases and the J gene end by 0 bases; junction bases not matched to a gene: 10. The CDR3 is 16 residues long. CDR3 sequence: CASSGRPGQSSYEQYF. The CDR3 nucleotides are TGTGCCAGTAGTGGACGTCCGGGACAGAGCTCCTACGAGCAGTACTTC.

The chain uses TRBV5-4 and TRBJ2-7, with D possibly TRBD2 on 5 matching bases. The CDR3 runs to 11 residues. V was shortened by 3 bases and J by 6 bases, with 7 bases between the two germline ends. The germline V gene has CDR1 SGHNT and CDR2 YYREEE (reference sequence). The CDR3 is CASSWAGEQYF. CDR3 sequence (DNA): TGTGCCAGCAGCTGGGCGGGCGAGCAGTACTTC.

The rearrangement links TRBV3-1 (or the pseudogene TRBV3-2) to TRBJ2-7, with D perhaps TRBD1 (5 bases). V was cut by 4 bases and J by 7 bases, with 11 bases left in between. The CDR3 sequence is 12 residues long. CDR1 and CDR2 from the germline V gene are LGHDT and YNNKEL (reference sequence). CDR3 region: CASSPGLREQYF. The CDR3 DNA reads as TGTGCCAGCAGCCCAGGGTTAAGGGAGCAGTACTTC.

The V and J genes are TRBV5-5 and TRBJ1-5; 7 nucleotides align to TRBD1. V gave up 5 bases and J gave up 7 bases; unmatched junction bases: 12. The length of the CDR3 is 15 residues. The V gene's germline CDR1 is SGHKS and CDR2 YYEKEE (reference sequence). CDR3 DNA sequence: TGTGCCAGCAGTCCGCATTCAGGGGGAGGACAGCCCCAGCATTTT. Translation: CASSPHSGGGQPQHF.

The CDR3 is CARKDRDSNQPQHF. CDR3 DNA: TGTGCCAGGAAAGACAGGGATAGCAATCAGCCCCAGCATTTT. This chain links TRBV6-8 with TRBJ1-5; 7 nucleotides align to TRBD1. The ends lost 9 bases at V and 0 bases at J; junction bases unmatched: 5. The V gene's germline CDR1 is MNHGY and CDR2 SAAAGT. This CDR3 contains 14 residues.

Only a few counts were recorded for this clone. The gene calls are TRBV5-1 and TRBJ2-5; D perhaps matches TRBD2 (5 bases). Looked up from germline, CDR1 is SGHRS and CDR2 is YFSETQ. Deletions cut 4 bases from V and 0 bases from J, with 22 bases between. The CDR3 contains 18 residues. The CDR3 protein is CASSPGKVRATHQETQYF. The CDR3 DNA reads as TGCGCCAGCAGCCCCGGGAAGGTACGGGCCACCCACCAAGAGACCCAGTACTTC.

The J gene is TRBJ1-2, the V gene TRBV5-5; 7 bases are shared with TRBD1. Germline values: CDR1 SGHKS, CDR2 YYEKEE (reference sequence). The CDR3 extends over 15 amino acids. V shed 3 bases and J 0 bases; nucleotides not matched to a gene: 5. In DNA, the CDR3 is TGTGCCAGCAGCTCGGGCGGGACAGCTAACTATGGCTACACCTTC. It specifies CASSSGGTANYGYTF.

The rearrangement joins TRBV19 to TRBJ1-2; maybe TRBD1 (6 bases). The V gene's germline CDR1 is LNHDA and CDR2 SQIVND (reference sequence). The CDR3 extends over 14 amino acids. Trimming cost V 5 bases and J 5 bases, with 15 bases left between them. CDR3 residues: CASSRTGRRYGYTF. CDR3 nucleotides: TGTGCCAGTAGTCGAACAGGGAGAAGGTATGGCTACACCTTC.

This CDR3 is CASSAGLAGGNTGELFF. The CDR3 nucleotides are TGTGCCAGCAGCGCGGGACTAGCGGGGGGGAACACCGGGGAGCTGTTTTTT. The V and J genes are TRBV9 and TRBJ2-2, with 15 nucleotides matching TRBD2. The ends lost 3 bases at V and 1 base at J; junction bases unmatched: 1. CDR1 SGDLS and CDR2 YYNGEE come from the germline V gene. The CDR3 sequence is 17 residues long.

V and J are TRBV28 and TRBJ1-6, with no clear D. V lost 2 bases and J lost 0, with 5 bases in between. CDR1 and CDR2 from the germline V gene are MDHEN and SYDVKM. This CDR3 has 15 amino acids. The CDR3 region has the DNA TGTGCCAGCAGTTTAGCCAGCTCCTATAATTCACCCCTCCACTTT. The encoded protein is CASSLASSYNSPLHF.

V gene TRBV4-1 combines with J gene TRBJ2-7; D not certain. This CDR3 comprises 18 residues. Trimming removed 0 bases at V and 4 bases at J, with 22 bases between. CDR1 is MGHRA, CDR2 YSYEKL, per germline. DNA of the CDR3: TGCGCCAGCAGCCAAGAGGAAAGTTTGGGCACCCTCATTTACGAGCAGTACTTC. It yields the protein CASSQEESLGTLIYEQYF.

Here the CDR3 DNA reads TGTGCCAGCAGCCCGAGCGGGAACTACAATGAGCAGTTCTTC. It translates to CASSPSGNYNEQFF. The chain links TRBV6-6 to TRBJ2-1; 7 bases match TRBD2. Germline CDR1 reads MNHNY; CDR2 reads SVGAGI (reference sequence). This CDR3 has 14 amino acids. With 6 bases clipped from V and 3 bases from J, the junction kept 5 bases outside the gene matches.

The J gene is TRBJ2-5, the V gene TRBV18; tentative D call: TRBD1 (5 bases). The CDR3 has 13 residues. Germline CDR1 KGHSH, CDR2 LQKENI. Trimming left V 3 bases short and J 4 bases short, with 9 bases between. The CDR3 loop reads CASSPRVGETQYF. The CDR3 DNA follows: TGTGCCAGCTCACCCAGGGTTGGAGAGACCCAGTACTTC.

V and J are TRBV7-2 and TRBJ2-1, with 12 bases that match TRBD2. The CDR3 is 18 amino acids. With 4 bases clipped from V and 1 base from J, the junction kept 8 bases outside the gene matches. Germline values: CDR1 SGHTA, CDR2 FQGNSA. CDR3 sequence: CASSSPLAGGLSYNEQFF. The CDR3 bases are TGTGCCAGCAGCTCCCCACTAGCGGGAGGCTTATCCTACAATGAGCAGTTCTTC.

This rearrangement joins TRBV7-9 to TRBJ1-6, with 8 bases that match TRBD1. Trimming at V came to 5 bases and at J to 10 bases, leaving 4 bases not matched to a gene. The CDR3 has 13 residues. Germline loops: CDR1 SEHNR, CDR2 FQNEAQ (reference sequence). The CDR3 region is CASSQQGGSPLHF. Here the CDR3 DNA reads TGTGCCAGCAGCCAACAGGGGGGATCACCCCTCCACTTT. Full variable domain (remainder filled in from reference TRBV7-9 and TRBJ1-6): DTGVSQNPRHKITKRGQNVTFRCDPISEHNRLYWYRQTLGQGPEFLTYFQNEAQLEKSRLLSDRFSAERPKGSFSTLEIQRTEQGDSAMYLCASSQQGGSPLHFGNGTRLTVT.

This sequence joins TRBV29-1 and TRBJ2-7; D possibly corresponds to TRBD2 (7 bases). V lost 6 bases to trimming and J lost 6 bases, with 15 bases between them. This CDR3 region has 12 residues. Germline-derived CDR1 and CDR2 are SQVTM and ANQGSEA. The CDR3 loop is CSVSEGGLEQYV. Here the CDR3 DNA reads TGCAGCGTGTCGGAGGGGGGGCTCGAGCAGTACGTC.